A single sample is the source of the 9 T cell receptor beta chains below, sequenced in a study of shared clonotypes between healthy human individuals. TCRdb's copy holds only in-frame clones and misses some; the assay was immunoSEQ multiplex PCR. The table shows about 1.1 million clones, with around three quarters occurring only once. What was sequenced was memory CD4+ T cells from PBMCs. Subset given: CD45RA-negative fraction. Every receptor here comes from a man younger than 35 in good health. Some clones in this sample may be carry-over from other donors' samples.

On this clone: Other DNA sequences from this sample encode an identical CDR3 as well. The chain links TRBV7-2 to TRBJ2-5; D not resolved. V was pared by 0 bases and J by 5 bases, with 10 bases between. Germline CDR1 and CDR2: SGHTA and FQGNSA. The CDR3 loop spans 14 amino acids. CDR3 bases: TGTGCCAGCAGCTTAGCTTCCCGCCGGGAGACCCAGTACTTC. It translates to CASSLASRRETQYF.

CDR3 loop: CASSPLGTDLSTDTQYF. The CDR3 region has the DNA TGTGCCAGCTCACCACTCGGGACGGATCTAAGCACAGATACGCAGTATTTT. V is TRBV18 and J is TRBJ2-3; D possibly matches TRBD1 or TRBD2 (5 bases each). The CDR3 is 17 amino acids. V lost 1 base and J 0 bases, leaving 14 bases between the germline ends. CDR1 and CDR2 from the germline V gene are KGHSH and LQKENI.

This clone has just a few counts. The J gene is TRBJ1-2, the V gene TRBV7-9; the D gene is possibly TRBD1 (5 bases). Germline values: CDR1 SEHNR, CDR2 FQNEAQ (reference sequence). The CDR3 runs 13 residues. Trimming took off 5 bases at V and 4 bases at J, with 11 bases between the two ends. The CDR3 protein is CASSPGGGYGYTF. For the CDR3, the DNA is TGTGCCAGCAGCCCCGGGGGGGGCTATGGCTACACCTTC. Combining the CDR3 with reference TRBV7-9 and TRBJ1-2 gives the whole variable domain DTGVSQNPRHKITKRGQNVTFRCDPISEHNRLYWYRQTLGQGPEFLTYFQNEAQLEKSRLLSDRFSAERPKGSFSTLEIQRTEQGDSAMYLCASSPGGGYGYTFGSGTRLTVV.

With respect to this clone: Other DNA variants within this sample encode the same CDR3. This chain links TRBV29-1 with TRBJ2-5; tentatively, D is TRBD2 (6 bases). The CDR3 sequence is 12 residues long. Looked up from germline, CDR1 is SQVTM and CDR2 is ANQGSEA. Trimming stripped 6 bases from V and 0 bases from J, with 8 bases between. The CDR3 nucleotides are TGCAGCGTCGCGGGGTACCAAGAGACCCAGTACTTC. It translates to CSVAGYQETQYF.

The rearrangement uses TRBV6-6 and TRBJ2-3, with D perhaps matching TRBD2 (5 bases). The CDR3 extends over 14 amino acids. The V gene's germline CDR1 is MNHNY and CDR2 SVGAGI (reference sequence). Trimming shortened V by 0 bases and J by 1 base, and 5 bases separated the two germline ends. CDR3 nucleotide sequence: TGTGCCAGCAGTTACTCGCGGGGCACAGATACGCAGTATTTT. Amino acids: CASSYSRGTDTQYF.

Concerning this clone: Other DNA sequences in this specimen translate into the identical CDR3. CDR3 sequence reads: CASSPTGNYGYTF. The CDR3 DNA reads TGTGCCAGCTCCCCCACAGGGAACTATGGCTACACCTTC. This rearrangement joins TRBV18 to TRBJ1-2, with D possibly TRBD1 on 6 matching bases. The CDR3 has 13 residues. Trimming pared 6 bases from V and 2 bases from J, leaving 10 bases between. Germline assignment: CDR1 KGHSH and CDR2 LQKENI.

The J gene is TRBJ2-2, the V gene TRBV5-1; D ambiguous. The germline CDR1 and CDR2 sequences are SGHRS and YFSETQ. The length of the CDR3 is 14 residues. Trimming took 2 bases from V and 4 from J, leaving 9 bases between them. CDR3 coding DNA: TGCGCCAGCAGCTTTTGGAGTGGCACCGGGGAGCTGTTTTTT. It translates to CASSFWSGTGELFF.

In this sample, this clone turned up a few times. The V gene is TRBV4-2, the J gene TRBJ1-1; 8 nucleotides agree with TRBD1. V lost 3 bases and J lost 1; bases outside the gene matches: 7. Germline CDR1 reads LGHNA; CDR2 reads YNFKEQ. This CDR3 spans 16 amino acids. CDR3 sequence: CASSQGPGQENTEAFF. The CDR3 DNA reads TGTGCCAGCAGCCAGGGGCCGGGACAGGAGAACACTGAAGCTTTCTTT.

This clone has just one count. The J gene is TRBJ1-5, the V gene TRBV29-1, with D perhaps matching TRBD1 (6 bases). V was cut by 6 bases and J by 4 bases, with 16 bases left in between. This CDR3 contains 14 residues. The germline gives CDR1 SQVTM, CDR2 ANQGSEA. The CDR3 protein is CSVIDITGNQPQHF. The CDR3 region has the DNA TGCAGCGTAATCGACATAACAGGGAATCAGCCCCAGCATTTT.